The following is a T cell receptor (beta chain) sequence with its context. Its target antigen remains unknown. No much larger clonotype is one base removed from it; base qualities were not supplied. These data come from a study of cytomegalovirus exposure and HLA in healthy donors (dated by TCRdb to about 2017). Turning to the overall study: An earlier analysis of several hundred of the donors reported 276 Gb of sequence data and around 120 million unique TCR beta sequences from about 179 million T cells. Roughly 300 gigabases of sequencing data and about 92 million unique TCR sequences made up an early release that covered approximately 620 HLA-typed donors. Among the roughly 400 genotyped donors, 75% to 90% belonged to the genetic ancestry cluster associated with self-reported Caucasian donors. The study aimed to test whether cataloging public T cell receptors could reveal signatures of past pathogen exposure. The study profiled the T cell repertoires of more than 500 subjects by immunosequencing and related them to cytomegalovirus serostatus. Besides the first cohort of more than 650 subjects, a separate validation cohort made up of around 120 different subjects was used. To predict cytomegalovirus infection status, the study brought together high-throughput TCR immunosequencing, statistical association of individual TCRs with disease status, and machine learning. A later analysis re-analyzed previously published TCR beta repertoires from approximately 700 donors and added high-resolution HLA genotyping to study TCR occurrence patterns. Rather than drawing on any new phenotypic data, the later analysis identified candidate immune exposures from TCR beta sequences and the way those sequences occurred across donors. In an earlier analysis of 587 of the donors, high-throughput TCR beta sequencing was used to judge whether each TCR beta V gene segment behaved as functional or pseudogenic. Alongside the repertoire data, information on donor age, sex, ethnicity and CMV serostatus was compiled. Genome-wide SNP genotypes for about 65% of the 666 donors were used in a later genetic analysis, which treated that subset as a discovery cohort. Every discovery cohort repertoire had been produced on one sequencing platform. Both class I and class II loci were covered by HLA typing, at four-digit resolution. Typing coverage differed by locus: A, B, C, DRB1 and DQB1 were typed in roughly 620-640 donors, DQA1 in about 500, DPA1 in roughly 590, and DPB1 in approximately 450. Five DR-DQ haplotypes were handled as single units for association and clustering, since linkage in the cohort was strong. Across under 500 genotyped donors of the cohort, an average of about 220,000 unique TCR beta nucleotide sequences per donor were sequenced, and roughly 18% of those sequences were non-productive. Broad study findings and their caveats: The study gave a list of under 200 TCR beta chains associated with cytomegalovirus. Because counts were too low, roughly 17 rarely observed V segments, including chromosome 9 orphons, were left out of the earlier analysis of approximately 580 of the donors. In a later analysis, 15,000 to 20,000 TCR beta sequences were associated with specific HLA alleles at a false discovery rate of 0.05. In both the original and validation cohorts, the classifier was reported to diagnose cytomegalovirus status with high specificity and sensitivity. A cluster of highly shared sequence variants was judged likely to be a technical artifact of the sequencing pipeline. It was suggested by the authors that the approach could potentially be generalized to other disease states and immunological phenotypes. Several of the top co-occurrence clusters appeared to be linked to parvovirus B19, influenza, CMV and Epstein-Barr virus, according to a later analysis. An association between a missense DCLRE1C variant and V-gene and J-gene trimming of TCR beta chains was found in a later genetic analysis and replicated in an independent cohort. A few of the identified cytomegalovirus-associated TCR beta chains were confirmed in vitro to be specific for cytomegalovirus antigens. An earlier analysis of approximately 530 of the donors showed that most TCR beta V segments appeared in productive rearrangements either about 90% or about 30% of the time, which broadly matched IMGT annotations. In a later analysis, the rate of TCR association differed among HLA loci, with DRB1 alleles having the most associated TCRs and HLA-C alleles having the fewest. Most TCR sequences were observed very rarely across donors, whereas some public TCRs were present in many individuals. Linkage disequilibrium might explain the correlated functional status among segregating V segments, but an unknown experimental factor could not be excluded. A further reported finding was that TCR beta sequences accurately predicted the HLA-A and HLA-B alleles for most subjects in the first cohort. Compared with equally common non-associated chains, HLA-associated TCR beta chains in a later analysis were more clonally expanded and had lower generation probabilities. Most CMV-associated TCR beta chains appeared to be HLA-restricted in a later analysis, and the HLA associations seemed to be driven largely by CMV exposure. In this cohort, only TCR beta chains were sequenced, and detectable features were limited by the absence of alpha or paired-chain data. The 87-base-pair reads could not distinguish some IMGT-functional V segments, including TRBV6-2 and TRBV6-3, so those segments were excluded. Presence/absence analyses assumed roughly uniform sequencing depth across donors, an assumption that may not hold. Strong co-occurrence of HLA alleles, especially DR and DQ, made assigning TCR associations to individual alleles difficult. For the cohort, immune exposure information was limited to CMV serostatus. HLA typing was unavailable for some donors at each locus, so association tests used only the typed subset. In a later genetic analysis, fewer N-insertions in productive TCRs were reported among donors in an Asian-associated ancestry cluster than the approximately 710-donor mean.

To prepare the library, the immunoSEQ multiplex PCR assay was applied. A mixture of 60 forward primers for TCR Vbeta segments and 13 reverse primers for TCR Jbeta segments was used in the multiplex PCR. A multiplex PCR assay on genomic DNA amplified the CDR3 region of rearranged TCR beta genes. The amplified TCR beta libraries were sequenced on the Illumina HiSeq System as 87-base-pair reads. The source study handled its data this way. A later analysis tallied tens of millions of unique TCR beta chains across the approximately 670 repertoires, and around 9.9 million of those chains were shared by two or more donors. Raw reads were error-corrected and collapsed into unique sequences by a nearest-neighbor algorithm in which closely related sequences were merged to remove PCR and sequencing errors. V, D and J gene segments were assigned by aligning CDR3 sequences to IMGT reference sequences. For a sequence to be retained, at least a six-nucleotide match to both a V gene segment and a J gene segment was required. Rearrangements were called productive when the CDR3 lacked stop codons and stayed in frame with V and J; all others were non-productive. Following IMGT convention, CDR3 was defined as the stretch from the second conserved V-encoded cysteine to the conserved J-encoded phenylalanine. The earlier analysis of 500 to 650 of the donors excluded any sequence lacking an unambiguous match to a single V gene segment. An earlier analysis of fewer than 750 of the donors classified V segments as functional when productive rearrangements were above 56.7% and as segregating when the standard deviation between donors was above 5%. A statistical classification framework was developed to diagnose cytomegalovirus status using the catalog of TCR beta chain sequences. In a later analysis, TCR nucleotide sequences were compared against IMGT/GENE-DB human TR gene sequences so that V and J genes could be assigned. A later analysis assigned CDR3 sequences and most-parsimonious VDJ recombination scenarios with the TCRdist pipeline. A later analysis defined each TCR beta chain by its CDR3 amino acid sequence plus V-gene family, and excluded reads lacking a unique V-gene family. A later analysis removed 592 highly shared, low-generation-probability nucleotide sequences to deal with suspected cross-contamination and a sequencing artifact. In a later analysis, a clonal expansion index for each public chain was calculated from normalized within-repertoire ranks of inferred template counts. Generation probabilities in a later analysis came from a VDJ recombination model fitted to out-of-frame rearrangements, and those results were checked against IGoR. In a later analysis, TCR-TCR, TCR-HLA and TCR-CMV co-occurrence was scored with hypergeometric tests, and a repertoire-size bias correction was applied to TCR pairs. A later analysis estimated false discovery rates by permuting HLA or CMV assignments 20 times. In a later analysis, co-occurring TCRs were grouped using DBSCAN, with TCRdist sequence similarity added in when clustering inside HLA-allele-positive subsets. Repertoires with fewer than 30,000 or more than 120,000 public chains, plus five repertoires with anomalous nucleotide sharing, were excluded from co-occurrence clustering. TCRdb carries this immuneACCESS record with in-frame sequences only. Its versions omit some clonotypes, under half of them owing to an unresolved V gene in the studies checked, with the rest unexplained. V, J and clone size are taken as reported in that table, and D and trimming were inferred from the DNA itself. This sample has under 110,000 clones in its table, and 75% to 85% of those were observed once. The top ten clonotypes cover under 2% of the sample.

Here V drops 3 bases and J drops 8 bases, and the junction holds 4 bases not matched to any gene. In the germline V gene, CDR1 corresponds to SGHAT and CDR2 to FQNNGV. Reading from cysteine to phenylalanine, the CDR3 counts 13 amino acids. Only the CDR3 DNA stays, 39 bases, in frame from base 1. The cohort comprised some 700 healthy bone marrow donors. At the time of sampling, all cohort members were nominally healthy, though unrecorded immune exposures were likely present. The donor was CMV seronegative and belonged to the group of over 350 seronegative cohort members. A peripheral blood sample was provided by each donor, and peripheral blood mononuclear cells were used for TCR beta sequencing. Genomic DNA was extracted from the blood cell samples with the Qiagen DNeasy Blood Extraction Kit.

The sequencing sample was made of PBMCs. The chain employs TRBV11-2 and TRBJ2-1; 7 of the junction bases match TRBD1. The receptor's source is a man in his forties or fifties in good health and CMV-seronegative. CDR3 sequence: CASSLRGLHEQFF. The DNA sequence reads TGTGCCAGCAGCTTGAGGGGGCTACATGAGCAGTTCTTC.